The 14 T cell receptor beta chains presented below share a single source sample, sequenced in a study of molecular identifiers for immune sequencing clone quantification. From the PCR reads, TCRdb called clonotypes with MiXCR, one entry per CDR3 protein. The sample holds about 640,000 distinct CDR3 sequences, nearly 20% seen once. The sequencing input was naive CD8+ T cells from blood, with Jurkat cell RNA spiked in. Described subset: FACS-sorted CD8+CD4-CCR7+CD45RA+ naive T cells. The origin of the receptors is a human donor in good health. Some libraries in this study had Jurkat cell RNA spiked in.

This clonotype occurred many times. CDR3 loop: CASTSTGGPHSGANVLTF. For the CDR3, the DNA is TGTGCCAGTACCTCGACAGGGGGCCCCCACTCTGGGGCCAACGTCCTGACTTTC. This sequence joins TRBV19 and TRBJ2-6, with 10 bases lining up with TRBD1. The ends lost 7 bases at V and 0 bases at J; junction bases unmatched: 9. The CDR3 loop spans 18 amino acids. The germline gives CDR1 LNHDA, CDR2 SQIVND (reference sequence). Combining the CDR3 with reference TRBV19 and TRBJ2-6 gives the whole variable domain DGGITQSPKYLFRKEGQNVTLSCEQNLNHDAMYWYRQDPGQGLRLIYYSQIVNDFQKGDIAEGYSVSREKKESFPLTVTSAQKNPTAFYLCASTSTGGPHSGANVLTFGAGSRLTVL.

This clonotype was seen repeatedly, ten times or more. The J gene is TRBJ2-7, the V gene TRBV11-2, with D unresolved. Germline V CDR1 and CDR2: SGHAT, FQNNGV. CDR3 length: 12 amino acids. Trimming shortened V by 0 bases and J by 9 bases, and 9 bases separated the two germline ends. The CDR3 is CASSLDPRRQYF. The CDR3 coding sequence is TGTGCCAGCAGCTTAGACCCTAGGCGGCAGTACTTC.

This clonotype came up a few times. This chain connects TRBV7-6 to TRBJ2-5; 12 bases line up with TRBD2. Germline V gene data show CDR1 as SGHVS and CDR2 as FNYEAQ. This CDR3 comprises 18 residues. The V gene end was trimmed by 1 base and the J gene end by 3 bases; junction bases not matched to a gene: 9. CDR3 nucleotide sequence: TGTGCCAGCAGCTTAGTTCCGAGTCTAGCGGGGGGGGAAGAGACCCAGTACTTC. This encodes CASSLVPSLAGGEETQYF.

In this sample, this clonotype turned up many times. The chain employs TRBV4-2 and TRBJ2-7; D is unresolved. The CDR3 covers 13 residues. Germline lookup yields CDR1 LGHNA and CDR2 YNFKEQ. V lost 1 base and J 6 bases, leaving 10 bases between the germline ends. This CDR3 reads CASSQVGRIEQYF. Written as DNA, the CDR3 is TGTGCCAGCAGCCAAGTGGGTCGGATCGAGCAGTACTTC.

Comments on this clonotype: A read error is possible here, since a much larger clone lies one base away. V usage is TRBV2 and J usage is TRBJ1-4; D may be TRBD1 (6 bases). Germline V lookup: CDR1 SNHLY, CDR2 FYNNEI. The CDR3 consists of 15 residues. CDR3 loop: CAGSEGGATNEKLFF. CDR3 nucleotides: TGTGCCGGCAGTGAAGGGGGTGCAACTAATGAAAAACTGTTTTTT.

The gene calls are TRBV27 and TRBJ2-2; TRBD2 matches 7 bases. V gave up 2 bases and J gave up 7 bases; unmatched junction bases: 10. Germline loops: CDR1 MNHEY, CDR2 SMNVEV (reference sequence). There are 16 residues in the CDR3. The CDR3 nucleotides are TGTGCCAGCAGTTTAGCCCCCGCTAGCGGTGGCGGGGAGCTGTTTTTT. Amino acid sequence: CASSLAPASGGGELFF.

Only a few counts were recorded for this clonotype. This chain links TRBV2 with TRBJ1-2; TRBD1 might be the D (5 bases). V lost 3 bases and J 4 bases, leaving 12 bases between the germline ends. CDR1 is SNHLY, CDR2 FYNNEI, per germline. This CDR3 region has 14 residues. CDR3 sequence reads: CASSDKGPGYGYTF. DNA of the CDR3: TGTGCCAGCAGTGACAAGGGGCCCGGCTATGGCTACACCTTC.

This clonotype was counted at least ten times. The chain links TRBV11-2 to TRBJ2-5; D is perhaps TRBD1 (6 bases). V lost 5 bases and J lost 7, with 20 bases in between. The CDR3 runs 15 residues. Looked up from germline, CDR1 is SGHAT and CDR2 is FQNNGV. CDR3 residues: CASSPSFTGSATQYF. CDR3 coding DNA: TGTGCCAGCAGCCCCTCATTTACAGGGTCTGCGACCCAGTACTTC.

This clonotype has ten or more counts. The gene calls are TRBV7-9 and TRBJ1-5; D perhaps matches TRBD1 (5 bases). The V and J ends lost 5 bases and 3 bases respectively, with 14 bases between them. The CDR3 is made up of 15 amino acids. Germline V gene lookup returns CDR1 SEHNR and CDR2 FQNEAQ (reference sequence). Here the CDR3 reads CASSDDSAINQPQHF. Written as DNA, the CDR3 is TGTGCCAGCAGCGATGACAGTGCAATCAATCAGCCCCAGCATTTT.

This clonotype was observed many times. The chain couples TRBV24-1 to TRBJ2-1; D tentatively reads TRBD1 or TRBD2 (5 bases each). The CDR3 is 12 amino acids. Trimming cost V 4 bases and J 6 bases, with 6 bases left between them. The germline V gene has CDR1 KGHDR and CDR2 SFDVKD. The CDR3 protein is CATSEGTNEQFF. CDR3 coding DNA: TGTGCCACCAGTGAAGGGACCAATGAGCAGTTCTTC.

This clonotype was observed many times. The V and J genes are TRBV9 and TRBJ2-5, with 11 bases fitting TRBD2. Germline CDR1 SGDLS, CDR2 YYNGEE. Unmatched junction bases numbered 5, after V lost 2 bases and J lost 5 bases. CDR3 length: 15 residues. The CDR3, as DNA: TGTGCCAGCAGCGTCGGGACTAGCGGTATGGAGACCCAGTACTTC. This encodes CASSVGTSGMETQYF.

As concerns this clonotype: This may be a read error: a much more frequent sequence differs by one nucleotide. The CDR3 spells CASRQSDRSFYGHTF. The DNA of the CDR3 is TGTGCCAGCAGACAATCGGACAGGTCCTTCTATGGCCACACCTTC. V usage is TRBV6-5 and J usage is TRBJ1-2; 7 positions agree with TRBD1. The V gene's germline CDR1 is MNHEY and CDR2 SVGAGI. CDR3 length: 15 residues.

The sample holds many counts of this clonotype. The chain combines TRBV4-1 with TRBJ2-3; maybe TRBD2 (6 bases). The CDR3 consists of 16 residues. V lost 1 base and J lost 2, with 13 bases in between. The germline V gene has CDR1 MGHRA and CDR2 YSYEKL. The CDR3: CASSQVSSAPTDTQYF. The CDR3, as DNA: TGCGCCAGCAGCCAAGTCTCTAGCGCCCCCACAGATACGCAGTATTTT.

Turning to this clonotype: A read error may be the cause here, since a much bigger clone is one base away. V and J are TRBV6-2 or TRBV6-3 and TRBJ2-2, with unresolved D. Germline values: CDR1 MNHEY, CDR2 SVGEGT. Trimming took 7 bases from V and 8 from J, leaving 23 bases between them. This CDR3 contains 16 residues. The CDR3 loop reads CASTPLRPGRAGELFF. For the CDR3, the DNA is TGTGCCAGCACCCCCCTCAGGCCAGGTAGGGCGGGGGAGCTGTTTTTT.